This TCR beta chain was recorded in a study of T cell repertoires in cytomegalovirus infection. Study context: CMV epitopes used comprised recently identified HLA-C-restricted ones and well-studied HLA-B-restricted ones. CMV infection and matching HLA type were both indicated by public TCR beta signatures.

Trimming pared 3 bases from V and 4 bases from J, leaving 19 bases between. Per germline, CDR1 SGHVS and CDR2 FQNEAQ. The CDR3 covers 17 residues. Study-level points and caveats: The cumulative frequency of public TCR beta families identified carriers of CMV plus the relevant HLA. Predominance within the ex vivo response was attributable to HLA-C-restricted CMV-specific TCR beta clonotypes.

This clonotype showed up just a few times. Its antigen is currently unknown. From the reads, TCRdb called clonotypes with MiXCR, one entry per CDR3 protein. Among around 500,000 distinct CDR3 sequences listed, about 42% were seen once. The sequence came from a human donor in good health (CMV status not recorded). Some clones in this sample may be carry-over from other donors' samples. Source: cultured PBMCs, taken from culture after CMV antigen stimulation. V and J are TRBV7-8 and TRBJ1-5; D is uncertain. CDR3 sequence (DNA): TGTGCCAGCAGCTTTCTTACGCTGGGTGTATGGAATCAGCCCCAGCATTTT. This encodes CASSFLTLGVWNQPQHF.